Below, 30 T cell receptor beta chains from the same sample are listed, as sequenced in a study of blood T cells in healthy people across ages. It was with a sample-barcoded 5' primer and a J-beta primer mix that a second PCR of roughly 7 to 12 cycles was run. MiXCR, run by TCRdb on the 5' RACE reads, gives a single entry per CDR3 protein. Of some 1.7 million distinct CDR3 sequences in the sample, approximately 28% are singletons; the top ten hold 7.7%. Sequencing was carried out using blood. These receptors all come from a woman aged 25 to 39 in good health.

V usage is TRBV7-9 and J usage is TRBJ2-1, with 10 bases aligning to TRBD1. This CDR3 has 14 amino acids. J lost 5 bases, V lost 5 bases, and 3 bases had no gene match. From germline, CDR1 is SEHNR and CDR2 FQNEAQ (reference sequence). CDR3 bases: TGTGCCAGCAGCGAGGGACAGGGGAACAATGAGCAGTTCTTC. Protein sequence: CASSEGQGNNEQFF.

The gene calls are TRBV11-2 and TRBJ2-3, with D possibly TRBD2 on 5 matching bases. Germline CDR1 is SGHAT and CDR2 is FQNNGV. CDR3 length: 16 residues. V lost 0 bases and J 0 bases, leaving 10 bases between the germline ends. Written as DNA, the CDR3 is TGTGCCAGCAGCTTAGAACTAGGCCGAAGCACAGATACGCAGTATTTT. It codes for CASSLELGRSTDTQYF.

This chain links TRBV6-6 with TRBJ2-1; tentatively, D is TRBD1 (5 bases). V was pared by 2 bases and J by 9 bases, with 17 bases between. Germline CDR1 reads MNHNY; CDR2 reads SVGAGI (reference sequence). The CDR3 is 15 amino acids. CDR3 region: CASSYPLKGAGEQFF. DNA for the CDR3: TGTGCCAGCAGTTACCCCCTGAAAGGGGCTGGTGAGCAGTTCTTC.

V and J are TRBV28 and TRBJ1-4; 10 bases align to TRBD1. In germline, CDR1 is MDHEN, CDR2 SYDVKM. The V and J ends lost 6 bases and 10 bases, in that order; junction bases with no gene match: 8. The CDR3 spans 14 residues. CDR3 region: CASRSDRGRGKLFF. The CDR3 DNA reads as TGTGCCAGCAGGTCCGACAGGGGGCGCGGAAAACTGTTTTTT.

The chain combines TRBV5-1 with TRBJ1-1; D remains ambiguous. Germline CDR1 reads SGHRS; CDR2 reads YFSETQ. This CDR3 contains 16 residues. The germline V and J ends were trimmed by 4 bases and 3 bases, with 19 bases remaining between them. The CDR3 nucleotides are TGCGCCAGCAGCCCCGGCCGGGGAAGGAAAGACACTGAAGCTTTCTTT. Amino acids: CASSPGRGRKDTEAFF.

This clonotype was recorded a few times. V usage is TRBV9 and J usage is TRBJ1-3; D is unresolved. The germline V and J ends were trimmed by 0 bases and 1 base, with 5 bases remaining between them. Germline CDR1 reads SGDLS; CDR2 reads YYNGEE. The CDR3 is 14 residues long. The CDR3 DNA sequence: TGTGCCAGCAGCGTAGCAACGTCTGGAAACACCATATATTTT. It specifies CASSVATSGNTIYF. The full variable domain, its missing parts supplied by reference TRBV9 and TRBJ1-3, is DSGVTQTPKHLITATGQRVTLRCSPRSGDLSVYWYQQSLDQGLQFLIQYYNGEERAKGNILERFSAQQFPDLHSELNLSSLELGDSALYFCASSVATSGNTIYFGEGSWLTVV.

The rearrangement uses TRBV11-3 and TRBJ2-3, with 12 bases identical to TRBD2. V trimming: 3 bases; J trimming: 0 bases; junction bases outside the gene matches: 4. CDR1 is SGHNT, CDR2 YENEEA, per germline. The CDR3 totals 17 residues. In nucleotides, the CDR3 is TGTGCCAGCAGCTTCGGACTAGCGGGGCCTAGCACAGATACGCAGTATTTT. It encodes CASSFGLAGPSTDTQYF. Looking up the rest from reference TRBV11-3 and TRBJ2-3 gives the full variable domain: EAGVVQSPRYKIIEKKQPVAFWCNPISGHNTLYWYLQNLGQGPELLIRYENEEAVDDSQLPKDRFSAERLKGVDSTLKIQPAELGDSAVYLCASSFGLAGPSTDTQYFGPGTRLTVL.

Note on this clonotype: The conserved phenylalanine or tryptophan normally closing the CDR3 is absent here, so this likely arose from a read error. The V call is TRBV20-1, the J call TRBJ2-5; tentatively, D is TRBD1 or TRBD2 (5 bases each). Gene TRBJ2-7 matches the end of the DNA better, so the J call may be wrong. The CDR3 length is 17 residues. Germline CDR1 reads DFQATT; CDR2 reads SNEGSKA (reference sequence). The chain's CDR3 is CSASQRDRWAPNYEQYY. The CDR3, as DNA: TGCAGTGCTAGTCAACGGGACCGATGGGCCCCGAACTACGAGCAGTACTAC.

This clonotype has ten or more counts. V usage is TRBV6-1 and J usage is TRBJ2-6; 7 bases agree with TRBD1. Germline V lookup: CDR1 MNHNS, CDR2 SASEGT. Trimming at V came to 4 bases and at J to 2 bases, leaving 2 bases not matched to a gene. The CDR3 totals 15 residues. CDR3 bases: TGTGCCAGCAGTGCGCAGGGGGCTGGGGCCAACGTCCTGACTTTC. This sequence encodes CASSAQGAGANVLTF.

The CDR3 DNA reads as TGTGCCAGCAGCTTAGTAGGGGCGATAGATACGCAGTATTTT. Its translation: CASSLVGAIDTQYF. V gene TRBV11-2 combines with J gene TRBJ2-3, with D possibly being TRBD1 (5 bases). This CDR3 comprises 14 residues. Germline CDR1 reads SGHAT; CDR2 reads FQNNGV. V lost 1 base, J lost 5 bases, and 10 bases lay in between.

This clonotype was observed many times. Written as DNA, the CDR3 is TGCAGCGTTGAACCGCCGGGACGGCCCTACGAGCAGTACTTC. This sequence encodes CSVEPPGRPYEQYF. J is TRBJ2-7 and V is TRBV29-1; D tentatively reads TRBD1 or TRBD2 (5 bases each). The CDR3 consists of 14 residues. Germline CDR1 is SQVTM and CDR2 is ANQGSEA. Trimming cost V 2 bases and J 2 bases, with 13 bases left between them.

The rearrangement joins TRBV10-3 to TRBJ1-2, with 7 bases matching TRBD1. The junction had 5 bases not matched to a gene; V was cut back by 5 bases and J by 2 bases. This CDR3 has 14 amino acids. CDR1 and CDR2 from the germline V gene are ENHRY and SYGVKD. This CDR3 is CAISLLDRNYGYTF. DNA of the CDR3: TGTGCCATCAGTCTTTTGGACAGGAACTATGGCTACACCTTC.

Concerning this clonotype itself: A much bigger clone sits one base away, suggesting this may be a read error. The gene calls are TRBV2 and TRBJ2-7, with 11 bases aligning to TRBD2. Germline CDR1 SNHLY, CDR2 FYNNEI. V gave up 8 bases and J gave up 4 bases; unmatched junction bases: 4. The length of the CDR3 is 13 residues. CDR3 in amino acids: CASRRLAGYEQYF. For the CDR3, the DNA is TGTGCCAGCCGGCGACTAGCGGGGTACGAGCAGTACTTC.

At least ten counts were recorded for this clonotype. The chain combines TRBV24-1 with TRBJ2-3; D may be TRBD1 or TRBD2 (7 bases each). V lost 11 bases and J lost 2, with 16 bases in between. Germline values: CDR1 KGHDR, CDR2 SFDVKD. This CDR3 region has 14 residues. The CDR3 spells CAIRGGNLTDTQYF. The CDR3 DNA reads as TGTGCCATCAGGGGGGGAAATCTCACAGATACGCAGTATTTT.

This clonotype has ten or more counts. J is TRBJ2-4 and V is TRBV10-2; TRBD1 aligns across 11 bases. V trimming: 2 bases; J trimming: 6 bases; junction bases outside the gene matches: 3. Looked up from germline, CDR1 is WSHSY and CDR2 is SAAADI. The CDR3 has 15 amino acids. The CDR3 loop reads CASSEPGTGGNIQYF. The DNA for the CDR3 is TGCGCCAGCAGTGAGCCCGGGACAGGGGGAAACATTCAGTACTTC.

The chain links TRBV12-3 or TRBV12-4 to TRBJ2-5, with a weak D call TRBD1 (5 bases). The J call is doubtful: the DNA matches TRBJ2-7 better. The CDR3 contains 13 residues. This CDR3 is CASSFTQGSEQYF. In DNA, the CDR3 is TGTGCCAGCAGTTTCACCCAGGGAAGCGAGCAGTACTTC.

This clonotype was picked up a small number of times. This chain connects TRBV19 to TRBJ2-1; 9 bases are a match to TRBD2. V gave up 6 bases and J gave up 5 bases; unmatched junction bases: 11. Germline CDR1 is LNHDA and CDR2 is SQIVND (reference sequence). The CDR3 extends over 16 amino acids. The CDR3 protein is CASRNRGGAHDNEQFF. The CDR3 DNA is TGTGCCAGTAGGAACCGCGGGGGGGCCCATGACAATGAGCAGTTCTTC.

The chain combines TRBV7-2 with TRBJ1-1; TRBD1 matches 7 bases. Germline CDR1 and CDR2: SGHTA and FQGNSA. V dropped 6 bases and J dropped 7; count of bases not matched to a gene: 11. This CDR3 has 14 amino acids. This CDR3 reads CASRHRDSVFEAFF. The CDR3 DNA reads TGTGCCAGCAGGCACCGGGACAGCGTTTTTGAAGCTTTCTTT. The whole variable domain, filled in from reference TRBV7-2 and TRBJ1-1, reads GAGVSQSPSNKVTEKGKDVELRCDPISGHTALYWYRQSLGQGLEFLIYFQGNSAPDKSGLPSDRFSAERTGGSVSTLTIQRTQQEDSAVYLCASRHRDSVFEAFFGQGTRLTVV.

This clonotype turned up a few times. In nucleotides, the CDR3 is TGCAGCGCGGGGACCTCTGACTCCTACAATGAGCAGTTCTTC. Encoded protein: CSAGTSDSYNEQFF. The rearrangement links TRBV29-1 to TRBJ2-1; either TRBD1 or TRBD2 may supply D (5 bases each). The germline CDR1 and CDR2 sequences are SQVTM and ANQGSEA. Trimming shortened V by 7 bases and J by 0 bases, and 13 bases separated the two germline ends. The length of the CDR3 is 14 residues.

The genes are TRBV20-1 and TRBJ2-1; a possible D gene is TRBD1 (5 bases). Trimming removed 3 bases at V and 6 bases at J, with 12 bases between. This CDR3 region has 13 residues. CDR1 and CDR2 (germline): DFQATT, SNEGSKA (reference sequence). The CDR3 region is CSARQGLFNEQFF. The CDR3 region has the DNA TGCAGTGCTAGGCAGGGCCTTTTCAATGAGCAGTTCTTC.

V is TRBV20-1 and J is TRBJ2-5, with a tentative D call TRBD1 (6 bases). Germline loops: CDR1 DFQATT, CDR2 SNEGSKA (reference sequence). This CDR3 comprises 11 residues. Trimming took 4 bases from V and 11 from J, leaving 14 bases between them. CDR3 region: CSANHREEQYF. CDR3 nucleotides: TGCAGTGCTAACCACAGGGAAGAGCAGTACTTC.

This clonotype was found many times. The chain carries TRBV20-1 and TRBJ2-7, with a tentative D call TRBD2 (6 bases). V dropped 5 bases and J dropped 2 bases, with 16 bases sitting between them. The CDR3 is 14 amino acids. Germline-derived CDR1 and CDR2 are DFQATT and SNEGSKA (reference sequence). CDR3 amino acids: CSAPAAGSAYEQYF. The CDR3 region has the DNA TGCAGTGCTCCGGCAGCGGGTTCCGCCTACGAGCAGTACTTC.

This clonotype was observed a handful of times. This sequence joins TRBV5-6 and TRBJ1-2; no reliable D call. With 4 bases removed from V and 1 base from J, the gap between germline ends came to 14 bases. This CDR3 contains 15 residues. The germline V gene encodes CDR1 SGHDT and CDR2 YYEEEE. CDR3 amino acids: CASSVQAVGNYGYTF. CDR3 sequence (DNA): TGTGCCAGCAGCGTGCAGGCGGTGGGTAACTATGGCTACACCTTC.

This clonotype has more than one count but fewer than ten. The rearrangement joins TRBV30 to TRBJ1-6; 8 bases match TRBD1. CDR1 GTSNPN and CDR2 SVGIG come from the germline V gene (reference sequence). This CDR3 is 14 amino acids long. After removal of 3 bases from V and 9 bases from J, the junction contained 7 bases not matched to a gene. CDR3 in DNA: TGTGCCTGGAGGGTGACAGGGGAGGCTTCACCCCTCCACTTT. It is translated as CAWRVTGEASPLHF.

This clonotype was seen ten or more times. CDR3 in DNA: TGTGCCAGCAGGCCGAGTATGACTAATGAAAAACTGTTTTTT. Translating gives CASRPSMTNEKLFF. The J gene is TRBJ1-4, the V gene TRBV6-5; D gene unclear. Between the trimmed V and J ends, which lost 6 bases and 2 bases, there was a span of 10 bases. Germline V gives CDR1 MNHEY, CDR2 SVGAGI. CDR3 size: 14 residues.

The rearrangement uses TRBV2 and TRBJ2-7, with a tentative D call TRBD2 (6 bases). The CDR3 runs to 14 residues. Per the germline V gene, CDR1 is SNHLY and CDR2 is FYNNEI. In nucleotides, the CDR3 is TGTCACGGCGGGGACGGAGTCCTAGTCAATGAGCAGTACTTC. Protein sequence: CHGGDGVLVNEQYF.

This clonotype was observed a single time. This chain uses TRBV6-1 with TRBJ1-1; tentatively, D is TRBD1 (5 bases). The germline V gene has CDR1 MNHNS and CDR2 SASEGT. This CDR3 comprises 14 residues. The V end lost 4 bases, the J end lost 4 bases, and 13 bases lay between the germline ends. Here the CDR3 DNA reads TGTGCCAGCAGTGGACTAGGGGTTATCACTGAAGCTTTCTTT. This translates into CASSGLGVITEAFF.

V is TRBV28 and J is TRBJ2-4; no clear D. With 2 bases removed from V and 13 bases from J, the gap between germline ends came to 9 bases. This CDR3 has 11 amino acids. Germline V CDR1 and CDR2: MDHEN, SYDVKM. This CDR3 is CASSLDHGQYF. The CDR3 DNA is TGTGCCAGCAGTTTAGACCACGGGCAGTACTTC.

The rearrangement links TRBV5-1 to TRBJ1-6; D is unclear. Germline CDR1 reads SGHRS; CDR2 reads YFSETQ. Trimming stripped 5 bases from V and 0 bases from J, with 6 bases between. CDR3 length: 14 amino acids. The CDR3 DNA sequence: TGCGCCAGCAGGGAGGGCTCCTATAATTCACCCCTCCACTTT. This gives the protein CASREGSYNSPLHF.

This rearrangement joins TRBV11-2 to TRBJ1-1; D is undetermined. CDR3 length: 13 residues. Germline assignment: CDR1 SGHAT and CDR2 FQNNGV. The V end was cut by 0 bases, the J end by 5 bases, with 7 bases between. CDR3 in amino acids: CASSLDFGTEAFF. The CDR3 coding sequence is TGTGCCAGCAGCTTAGATTTCGGGACTGAAGCTTTCTTT.